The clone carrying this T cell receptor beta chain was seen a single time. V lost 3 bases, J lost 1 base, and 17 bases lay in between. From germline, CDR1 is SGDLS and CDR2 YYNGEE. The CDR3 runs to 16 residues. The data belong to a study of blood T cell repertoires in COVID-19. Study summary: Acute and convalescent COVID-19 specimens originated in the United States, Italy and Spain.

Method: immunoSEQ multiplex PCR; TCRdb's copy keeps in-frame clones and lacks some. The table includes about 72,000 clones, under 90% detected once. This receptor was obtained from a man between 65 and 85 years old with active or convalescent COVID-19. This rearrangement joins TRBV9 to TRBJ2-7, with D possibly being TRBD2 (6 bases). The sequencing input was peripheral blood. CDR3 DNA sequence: TGTGCCAGCAGCGCCGGTTTGCTAGCGCCTTCCTACGAGCAGTACTTC. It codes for CASSAGLLAPSYEQYF.